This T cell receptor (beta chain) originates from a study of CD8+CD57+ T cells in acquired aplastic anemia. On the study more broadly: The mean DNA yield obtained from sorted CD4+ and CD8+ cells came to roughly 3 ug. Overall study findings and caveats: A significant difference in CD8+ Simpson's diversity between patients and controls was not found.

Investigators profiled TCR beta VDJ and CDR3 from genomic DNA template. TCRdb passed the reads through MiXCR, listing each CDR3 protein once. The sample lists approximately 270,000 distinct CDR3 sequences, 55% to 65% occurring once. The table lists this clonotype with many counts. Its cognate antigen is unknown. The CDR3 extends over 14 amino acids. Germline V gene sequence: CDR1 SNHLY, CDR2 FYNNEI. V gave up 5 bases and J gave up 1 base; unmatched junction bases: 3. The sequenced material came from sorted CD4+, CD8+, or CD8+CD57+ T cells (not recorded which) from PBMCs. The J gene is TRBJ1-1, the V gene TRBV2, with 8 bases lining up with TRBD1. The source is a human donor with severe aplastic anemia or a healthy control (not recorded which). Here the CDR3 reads CASSTGTGNTEAFF. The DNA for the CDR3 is TGTGCCAGCAGTACCGGGACAGGGAACACTGAAGCTTTCTTT.